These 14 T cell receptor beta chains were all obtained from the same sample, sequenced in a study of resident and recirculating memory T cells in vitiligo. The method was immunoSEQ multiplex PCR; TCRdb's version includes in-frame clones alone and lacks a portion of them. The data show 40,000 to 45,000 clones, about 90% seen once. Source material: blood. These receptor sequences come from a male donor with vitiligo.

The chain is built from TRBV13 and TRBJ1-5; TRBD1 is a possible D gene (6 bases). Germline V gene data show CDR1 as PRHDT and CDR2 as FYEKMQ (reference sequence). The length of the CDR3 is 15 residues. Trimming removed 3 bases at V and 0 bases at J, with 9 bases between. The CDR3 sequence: CASSFGDISNQPQHF. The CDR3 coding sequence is TGTGCCAGCAGCTTCGGGGACATTAGCAATCAGCCCCAGCATTTT.

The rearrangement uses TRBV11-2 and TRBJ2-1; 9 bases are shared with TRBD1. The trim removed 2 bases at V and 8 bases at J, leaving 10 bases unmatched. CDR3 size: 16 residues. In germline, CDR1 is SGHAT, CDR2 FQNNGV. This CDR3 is CASSLSSWDRVHEQFF. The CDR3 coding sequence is TGTGCCAGCAGCTTATCCTCCTGGGACAGGGTGCATGAGCAGTTCTTC.

CDR3 DNA: TGTGCCAGCAGCTCGTATGACAGGGGGGCTGTCATTGAAGCTTTCTTT. Translated, it gives CASSSYDRGAVIEAFF. The rearrangement joins TRBV5-6 to TRBJ1-1; 9 bases align to TRBD1. Trimming at V came to 3 bases and at J to 7 bases, leaving 13 bases not matched to a gene. The CDR3 extends over 16 amino acids. Germline CDR1 SGHDT, CDR2 YYEEEE.

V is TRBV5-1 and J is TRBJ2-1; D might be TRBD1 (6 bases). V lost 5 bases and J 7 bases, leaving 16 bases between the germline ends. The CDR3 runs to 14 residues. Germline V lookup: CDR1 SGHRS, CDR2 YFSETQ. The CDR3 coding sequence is TGCGCCAGCAGTACACAGGGTGAAGGTAATGAGCAGTTCTTC. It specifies CASSTQGEGNEQFF. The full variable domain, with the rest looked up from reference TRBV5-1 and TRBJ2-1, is KAGVTQTPRYLIKTRGQQVTLSCSPISGHRSVSWYQQTPGQGLQFLFEYFSETQRNKGNFPGRFSGRQFSNSRSEMNVSTLELGDSALYLCASSTQGEGNEQFFGPGTRLTVL.

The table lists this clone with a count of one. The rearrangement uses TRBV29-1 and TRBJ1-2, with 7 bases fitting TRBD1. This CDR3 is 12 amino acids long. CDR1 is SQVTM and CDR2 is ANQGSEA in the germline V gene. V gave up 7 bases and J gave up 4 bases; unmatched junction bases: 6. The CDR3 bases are TGCAGCGCCCGACAGGGATCCTATGGCTACACCTTC. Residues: CSARQGSYGYTF. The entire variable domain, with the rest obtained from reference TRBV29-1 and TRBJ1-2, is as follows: SAVISQKPSRDICQRGTSLTIQCQVDSQVTMMFWYRQQPGQSLTLIATANQGSEATYESGFVIDKFPISRPNLTFSTLTVSNMSPEDSSIYLCSARQGSYGYTFGSGTRLTVV.

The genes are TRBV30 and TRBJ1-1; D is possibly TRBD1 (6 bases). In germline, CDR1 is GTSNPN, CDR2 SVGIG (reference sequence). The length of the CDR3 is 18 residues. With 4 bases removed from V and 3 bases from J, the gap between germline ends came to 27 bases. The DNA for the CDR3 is TGTGCCTGGACCAATCAGGAATCCAACCCCAAGGGGGACACTGAAGCTTTCTTT. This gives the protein CAWTNQESNPKGDTEAFF.

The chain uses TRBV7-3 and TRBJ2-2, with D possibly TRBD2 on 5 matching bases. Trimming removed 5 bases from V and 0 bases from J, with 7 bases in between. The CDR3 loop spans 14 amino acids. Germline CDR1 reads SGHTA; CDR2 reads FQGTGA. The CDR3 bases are TGTGCCAGCAGCACGGGATCGAACACCGGGGAGCTGTTTTTT. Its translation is CASSTGSNTGELFF.

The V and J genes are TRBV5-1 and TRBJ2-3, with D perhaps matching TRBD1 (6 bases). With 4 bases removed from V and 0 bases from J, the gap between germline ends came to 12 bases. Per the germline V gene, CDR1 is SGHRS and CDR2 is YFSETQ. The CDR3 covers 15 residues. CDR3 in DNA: TGCGCCAGCAGCAGAGGGGGTGCTAGCACAGATACGCAGTATTTT. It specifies CASSRGGASTDTQYF.

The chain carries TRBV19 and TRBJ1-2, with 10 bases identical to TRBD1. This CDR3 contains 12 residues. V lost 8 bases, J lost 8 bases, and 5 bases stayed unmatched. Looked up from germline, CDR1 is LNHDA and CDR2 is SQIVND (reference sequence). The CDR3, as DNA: TGTGCCAGTTGGACAGGGGGTTTGGGCTACACCTTC. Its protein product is CASWTGGLGYTF.

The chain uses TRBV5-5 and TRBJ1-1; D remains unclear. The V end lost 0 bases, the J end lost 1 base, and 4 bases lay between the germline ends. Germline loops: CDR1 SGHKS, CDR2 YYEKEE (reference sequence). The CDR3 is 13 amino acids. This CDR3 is CASSLAGNTEAFF. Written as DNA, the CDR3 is TGTGCCAGCAGCTTGGCAGGGAACACTGAAGCTTTCTTT.

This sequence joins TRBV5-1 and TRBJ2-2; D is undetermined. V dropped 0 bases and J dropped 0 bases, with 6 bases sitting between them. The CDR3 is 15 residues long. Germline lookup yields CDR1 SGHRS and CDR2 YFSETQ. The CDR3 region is CASSLVAANTGELFF. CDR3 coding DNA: TGCGCCAGCAGCTTGGTGGCCGCGAACACCGGGGAGCTGTTTTTT.

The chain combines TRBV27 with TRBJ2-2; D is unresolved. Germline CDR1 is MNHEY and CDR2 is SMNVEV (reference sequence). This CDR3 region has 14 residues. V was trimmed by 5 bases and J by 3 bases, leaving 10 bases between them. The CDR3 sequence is CASSPQVYTGELFF. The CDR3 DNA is TGTGCCAGCAGTCCCCAGGTTTACACCGGGGAGCTGTTTTTT.

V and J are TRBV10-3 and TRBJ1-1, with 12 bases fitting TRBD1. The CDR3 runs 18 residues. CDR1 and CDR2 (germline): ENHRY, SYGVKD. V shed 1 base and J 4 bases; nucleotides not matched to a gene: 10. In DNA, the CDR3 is TGTGCCATCAGTGAGTTGCGGGACAGGGGGCAATCGGGCACTGAAGCTTTCTTT. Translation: CAISELRDRGQSGTEAFF.

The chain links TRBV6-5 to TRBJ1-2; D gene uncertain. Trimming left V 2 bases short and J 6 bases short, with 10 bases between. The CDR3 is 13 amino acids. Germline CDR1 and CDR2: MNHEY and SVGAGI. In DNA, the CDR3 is TGTGCCAGCAGTTACCTTGGGCTGGATGGCTACACCTTC. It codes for CASSYLGLDGYTF.